The present entry profiles one T cell receptor (beta chain) with its context. Trimming took 4 bases from V and 1 from J; bases not matched to a gene: 10. Germline CDR1 reads SGHDT; CDR2 reads YYEEEE. CDR3 length equals 16 residues. This sample is part of a study of blood T cell repertoires in COVID-19. Study-wide context: The origin of the acute and convalescent COVID-19 samples was the United States, Italy and Spain.

TCRdb's copy holds only in-frame clones and misses some; the assay was immunoSEQ multiplex PCR. Among approximately 270,000 clones listed, 91% were seen once. Specimen: PBMCs or T cells enriched from blood (not recorded which). The clonotype originates from a man aged 40-49 years who had been exposed to COVID-19. The chain uses TRBV5-6 and TRBJ2-7; 8 bases are a match to TRBD2. The CDR3 spells CASSPFGGADSYEQYF. DNA of the CDR3: TGTGCCAGCAGCCCCTTCGGGGGGGCGGATTCCTACGAGCAGTACTTC.